This T cell receptor (beta chain) was observed in a study of OX40 agonist ivuxolimab in advanced cancers. Overall study context: There were three patients with partial responses, one having hepatocellular carcinoma and two cutaneous melanoma.

The table came from immunoSEQ multiplex PCR; TCRdb's copy has only in-frame clones and leaves some out. This sample has roughly 71,000 clones, with approximately 81% found just once. A single count supports this clone. The germline CDR1 and CDR2 sequences are SGHTA and FQGNSA. The CDR3 is 12 residues long. This sequence originates from an adult with an advanced solid tumor such as melanoma, head and neck, liver or kidney cancer. Specimen: CD4+ or CD8+ T cells sorted from blood, collected in a trial of the OX40 agonist ivuxolimab. This chain links TRBV7-2 with TRBJ2-5; no clear D gene. With the DNA end fitting TRBJ2-7 better, the J assignment may be wrong. The CDR3 region is CASSAVAPEQYF. In DNA, the CDR3 is TGTGCCAGCAGCGCAGTAGCACCCGAGCAGTACTTC.